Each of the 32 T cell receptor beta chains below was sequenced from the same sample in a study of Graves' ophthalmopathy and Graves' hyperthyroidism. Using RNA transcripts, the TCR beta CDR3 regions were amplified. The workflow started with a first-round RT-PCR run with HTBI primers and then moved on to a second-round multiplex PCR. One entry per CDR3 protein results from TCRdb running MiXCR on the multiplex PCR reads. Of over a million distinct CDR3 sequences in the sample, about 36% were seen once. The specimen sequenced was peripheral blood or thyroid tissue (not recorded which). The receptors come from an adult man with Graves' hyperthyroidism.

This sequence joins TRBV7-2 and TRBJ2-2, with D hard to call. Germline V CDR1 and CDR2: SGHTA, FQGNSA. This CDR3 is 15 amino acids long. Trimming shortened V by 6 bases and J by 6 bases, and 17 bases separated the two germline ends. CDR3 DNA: TGTGCCAGCAGTCGCCGAGGACCTCTCGCCGGGGAGCTGTTTTTT. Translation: CASSRRGPLAGELFF.

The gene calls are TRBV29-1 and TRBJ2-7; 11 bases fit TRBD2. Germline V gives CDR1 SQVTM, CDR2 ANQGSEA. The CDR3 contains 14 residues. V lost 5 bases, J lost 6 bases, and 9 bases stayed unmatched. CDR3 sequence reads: CSVIQNLAGGEQYF. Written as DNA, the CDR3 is TGCAGCGTTATCCAGAATCTAGCGGGGGGCGAGCAGTACTTC.

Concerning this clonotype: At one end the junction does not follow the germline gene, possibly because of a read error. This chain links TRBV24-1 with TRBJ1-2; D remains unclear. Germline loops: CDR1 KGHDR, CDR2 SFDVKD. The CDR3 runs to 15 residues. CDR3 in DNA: TGTGCCAGCAGTTACCAAAACAAGGGTACTCATGGCTACACCTTC. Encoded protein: CASSYQNKGTHGYTF.

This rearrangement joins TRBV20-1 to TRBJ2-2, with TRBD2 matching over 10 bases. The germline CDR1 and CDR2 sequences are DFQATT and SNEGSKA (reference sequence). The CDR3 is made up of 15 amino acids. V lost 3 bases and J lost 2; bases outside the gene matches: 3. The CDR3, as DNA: TGCAGTGCTAGGAGCGGGAGGGTTAACACCGGGGAGCTGTTTTTT. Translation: CSARSGRVNTGELFF.

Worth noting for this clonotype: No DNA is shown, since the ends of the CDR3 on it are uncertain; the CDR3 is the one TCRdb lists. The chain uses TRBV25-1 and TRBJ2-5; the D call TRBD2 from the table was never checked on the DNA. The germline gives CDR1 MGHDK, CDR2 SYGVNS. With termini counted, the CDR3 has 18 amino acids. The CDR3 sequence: CACSARDPQAGGRETQYF.

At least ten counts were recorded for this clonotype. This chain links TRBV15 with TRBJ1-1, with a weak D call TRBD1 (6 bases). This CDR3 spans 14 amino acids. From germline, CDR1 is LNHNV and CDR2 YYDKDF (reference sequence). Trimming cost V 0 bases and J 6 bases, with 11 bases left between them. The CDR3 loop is CATSRDPRGSEAFF. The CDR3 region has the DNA TGTGCCACCAGCAGAGATCCCAGGGGTTCTGAAGCTTTCTTT.

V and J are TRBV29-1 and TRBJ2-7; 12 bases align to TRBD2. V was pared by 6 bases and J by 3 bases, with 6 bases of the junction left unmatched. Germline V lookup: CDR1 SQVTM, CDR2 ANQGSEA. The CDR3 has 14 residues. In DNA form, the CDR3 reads TGCAGCGTCTTGACTAGCGGGAGTATCTACGAGCAGTACTTC. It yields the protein CSVLTSGSIYEQYF.

Written as DNA, the CDR3 is TGTGCCAGCAGTCCCCAACCCGGGACAGGGGGCACGAACTATGGCTACACCTTC. It encodes CASSPQPGTGGTNYGYTF. The chain uses TRBV12-3 or TRBV12-4 and TRBJ1-2; 12 positions agree with TRBD1. J gave up 2 bases and V 5 bases, and 12 bases lay outside the gene matches. The CDR3 is 18 residues long.

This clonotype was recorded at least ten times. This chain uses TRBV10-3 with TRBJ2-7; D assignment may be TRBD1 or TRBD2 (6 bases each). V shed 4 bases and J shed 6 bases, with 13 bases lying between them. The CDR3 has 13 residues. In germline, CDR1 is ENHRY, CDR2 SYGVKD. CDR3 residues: CAISVVGGREQYF. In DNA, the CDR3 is TGTGCCATCAGTGTAGTAGGGGGGCGCGAGCAGTACTTC.

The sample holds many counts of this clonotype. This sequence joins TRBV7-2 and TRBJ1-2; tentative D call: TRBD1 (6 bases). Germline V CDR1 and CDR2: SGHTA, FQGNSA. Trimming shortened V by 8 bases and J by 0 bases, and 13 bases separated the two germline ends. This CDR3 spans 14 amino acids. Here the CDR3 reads CASGGTTTNYGYTF. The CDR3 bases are TGTGCCAGCGGGGGGACAACTACTAACTATGGCTACACCTTC.

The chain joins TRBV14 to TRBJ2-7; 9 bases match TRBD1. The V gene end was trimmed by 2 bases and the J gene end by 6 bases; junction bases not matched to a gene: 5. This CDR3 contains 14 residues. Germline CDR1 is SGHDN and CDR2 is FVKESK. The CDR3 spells CASSQTGQGFEQYF. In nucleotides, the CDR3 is TGTGCCAGCAGCCAAACCGGACAGGGGTTCGAGCAGTACTTC.

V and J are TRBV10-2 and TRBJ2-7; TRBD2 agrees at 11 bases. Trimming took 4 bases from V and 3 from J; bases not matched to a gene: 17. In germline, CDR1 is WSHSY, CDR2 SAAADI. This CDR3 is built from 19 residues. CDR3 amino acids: CASSAGLAGSSNPFYEQYF. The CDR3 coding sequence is TGCGCCAGCAGTGCCGGACTAGCGGGCTCCTCTAATCCATTCTACGAGCAGTACTTC.

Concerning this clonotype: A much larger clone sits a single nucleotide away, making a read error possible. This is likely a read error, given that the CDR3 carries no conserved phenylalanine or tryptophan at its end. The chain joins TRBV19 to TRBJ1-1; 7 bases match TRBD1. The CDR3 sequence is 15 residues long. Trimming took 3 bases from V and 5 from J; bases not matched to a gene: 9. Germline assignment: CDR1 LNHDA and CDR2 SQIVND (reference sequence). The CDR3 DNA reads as TGTGCCAGTAGTATCATGACAGGGCCGGGGACTGAAGCTTTCTAT. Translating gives CASSIMTGPGTEAFY.

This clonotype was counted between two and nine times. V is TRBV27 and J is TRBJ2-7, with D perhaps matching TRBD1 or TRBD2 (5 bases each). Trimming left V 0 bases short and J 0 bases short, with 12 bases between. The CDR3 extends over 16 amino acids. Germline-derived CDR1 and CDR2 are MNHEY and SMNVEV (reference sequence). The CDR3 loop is CASSLSSGRSSYEQYF. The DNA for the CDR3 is TGTGCCAGCAGTTTATCTTCAGGGAGAAGCTCCTACGAGCAGTACTTC.

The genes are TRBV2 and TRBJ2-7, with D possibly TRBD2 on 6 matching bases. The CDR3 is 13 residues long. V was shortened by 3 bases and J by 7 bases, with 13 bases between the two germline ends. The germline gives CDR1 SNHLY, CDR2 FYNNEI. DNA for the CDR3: TGTGCCAGCAGTGATGACAGACGGGGGGAGCAGTACTTC. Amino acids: CASSDDRRGEQYF.

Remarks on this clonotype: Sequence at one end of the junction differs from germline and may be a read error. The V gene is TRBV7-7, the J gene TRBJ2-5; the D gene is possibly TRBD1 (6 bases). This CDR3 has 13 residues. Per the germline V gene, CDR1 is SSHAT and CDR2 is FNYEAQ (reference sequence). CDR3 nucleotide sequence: TGTGCTAGCAGCAAACAGGGTGCCGAGACCCAGTACTTC. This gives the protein CASSKQGAETQYF.

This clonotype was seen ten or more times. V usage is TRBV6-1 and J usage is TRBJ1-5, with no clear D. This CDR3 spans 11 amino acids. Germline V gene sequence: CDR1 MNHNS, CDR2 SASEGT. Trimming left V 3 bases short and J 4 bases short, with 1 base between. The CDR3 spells CASSENQPQHF. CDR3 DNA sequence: TGTGCCAGCAGTGAGAATCAGCCCCAGCATTTT.

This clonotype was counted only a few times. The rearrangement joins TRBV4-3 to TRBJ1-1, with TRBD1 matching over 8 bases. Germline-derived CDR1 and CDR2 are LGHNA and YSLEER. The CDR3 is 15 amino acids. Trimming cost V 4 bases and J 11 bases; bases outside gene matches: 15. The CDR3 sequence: CASSRAPDREPDAFF. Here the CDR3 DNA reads TGCGCCAGCAGCCGAGCCCCGGACAGGGAACCCGACGCTTTCTTT.

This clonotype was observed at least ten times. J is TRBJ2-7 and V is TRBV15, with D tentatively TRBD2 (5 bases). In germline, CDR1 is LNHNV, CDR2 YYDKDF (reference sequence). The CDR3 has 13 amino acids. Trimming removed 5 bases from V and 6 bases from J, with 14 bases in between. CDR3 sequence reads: CATSGGPHGEQYF. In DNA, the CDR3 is TGTGCCACCAGCGGAGGACCCCATGGCGAGCAGTACTTC.

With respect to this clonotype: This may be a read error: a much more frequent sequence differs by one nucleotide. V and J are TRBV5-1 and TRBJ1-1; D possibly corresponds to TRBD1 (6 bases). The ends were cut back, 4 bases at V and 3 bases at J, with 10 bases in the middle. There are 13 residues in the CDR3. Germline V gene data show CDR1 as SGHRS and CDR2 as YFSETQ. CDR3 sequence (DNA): TGCGCCAGCAGCAAGGGACAAGACACTGAAGCTTTCTTT. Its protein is CASSKGQDTEAFF. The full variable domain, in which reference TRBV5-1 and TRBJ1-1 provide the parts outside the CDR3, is KAGVTQTPRYLIKTRGQQVTLSCSPISGHRSVSWYQQTPGQGLQFLFEYFSETQRNKGNFPGRFSGRQFSNSRSEMNVSTLELGDSALYLCASSKGQDTEAFFGQGTRLTVV.

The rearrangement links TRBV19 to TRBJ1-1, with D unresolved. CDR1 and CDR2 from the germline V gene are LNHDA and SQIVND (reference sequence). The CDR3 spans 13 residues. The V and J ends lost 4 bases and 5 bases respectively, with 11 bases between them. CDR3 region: CASSTGPRTEAFF. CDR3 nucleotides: TGTGCCAGTAGTACGGGCCCCCGGACTGAAGCTTTCTTT.

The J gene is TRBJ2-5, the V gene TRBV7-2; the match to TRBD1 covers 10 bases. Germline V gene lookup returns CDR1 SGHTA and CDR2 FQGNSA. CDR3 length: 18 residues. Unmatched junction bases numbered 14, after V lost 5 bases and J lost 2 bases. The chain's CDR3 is CASSPRQGAVGQQETQYF. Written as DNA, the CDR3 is TGTGCCAGCAGCCCAAGACAGGGGGCGGTAGGCCAACAAGAGACCCAGTACTTC.

The CDR3 here is CASSILGGSTGELFF. CDR3 nucleotide sequence: TGTGCCAGTAGTATCTTGGGAGGGTCTACCGGGGAGCTGTTTTTT. V and J are TRBV19 and TRBJ2-2, with 7 bases identical to TRBD2. Losses at the gene ends were 3 bases for V and 5 bases for J; bases not matched to a gene: 6. From germline, CDR1 is LNHDA and CDR2 SQIVND (reference sequence). There are 15 residues in the CDR3.

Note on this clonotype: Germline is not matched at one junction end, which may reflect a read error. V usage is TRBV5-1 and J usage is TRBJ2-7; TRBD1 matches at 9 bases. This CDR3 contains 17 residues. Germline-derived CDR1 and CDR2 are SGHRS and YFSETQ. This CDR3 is CASSRITGTGPHHEQYF. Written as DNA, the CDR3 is TGTGCCAGCAGCAGAATAACCGGGACAGGGCCACATCACGAGCAGTACTTC.

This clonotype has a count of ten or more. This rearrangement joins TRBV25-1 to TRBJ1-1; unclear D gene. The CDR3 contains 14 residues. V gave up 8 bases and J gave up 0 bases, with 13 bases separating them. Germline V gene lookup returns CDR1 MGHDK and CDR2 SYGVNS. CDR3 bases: TGTGCCAGCCAGGTGGCAGGTATGAACACTGAAGCTTTCTTT. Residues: CASQVAGMNTEAFF.

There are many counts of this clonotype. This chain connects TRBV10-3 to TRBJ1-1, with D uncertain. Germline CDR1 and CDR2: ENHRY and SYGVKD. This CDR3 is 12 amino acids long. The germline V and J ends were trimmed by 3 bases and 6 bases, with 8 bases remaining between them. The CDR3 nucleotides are TGTGCCATCAGTGATCTGAGGGCTGAAGCTTTCTTT. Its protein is CAISDLRAEAFF.

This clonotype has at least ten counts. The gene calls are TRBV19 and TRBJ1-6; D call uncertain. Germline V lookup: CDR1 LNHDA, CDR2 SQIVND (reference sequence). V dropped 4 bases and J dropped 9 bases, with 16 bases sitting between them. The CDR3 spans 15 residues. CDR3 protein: CASSNRPGGSSPLHF. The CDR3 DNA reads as TGTGCCAGTAGTAACCGGCCCGGAGGGAGTTCACCCCTCCACTTT.

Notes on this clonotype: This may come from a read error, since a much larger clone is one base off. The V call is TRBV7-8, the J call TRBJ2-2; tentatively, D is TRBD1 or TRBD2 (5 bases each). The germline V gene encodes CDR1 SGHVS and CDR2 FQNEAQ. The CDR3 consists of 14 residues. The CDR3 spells CASSLSEGTGEMFF. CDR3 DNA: TGTGCCAGCAGCTTATCTGAAGGGACCGGGGAGATGTTTTTT. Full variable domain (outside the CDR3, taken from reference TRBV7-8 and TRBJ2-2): GAGVSQSPRYKVAKRGQDVALRCDPISGHVSLFWYQQALGQGPEFLTYFQNEAQLDKSGLPSDRFFAERPEGSVSTLKIQRTQQEDSAVYLCASSLSEGTGEMFFGEGSRLTVL.

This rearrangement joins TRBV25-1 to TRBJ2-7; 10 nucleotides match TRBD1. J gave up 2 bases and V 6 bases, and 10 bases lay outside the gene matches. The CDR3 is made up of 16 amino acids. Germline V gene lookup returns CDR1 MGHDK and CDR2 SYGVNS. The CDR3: CASSASAGTGAYEQYF. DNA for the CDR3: TGTGCCAGCAGCGCTAGTGCCGGGACAGGGGCCTACGAGCAGTACTTC.

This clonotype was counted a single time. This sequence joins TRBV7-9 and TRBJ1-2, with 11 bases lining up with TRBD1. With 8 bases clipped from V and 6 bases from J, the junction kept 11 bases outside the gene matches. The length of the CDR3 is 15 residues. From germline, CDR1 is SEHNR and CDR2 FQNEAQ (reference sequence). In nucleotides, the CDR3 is TGTGCCAGCGGGACAGGGGGTAGGCTTGGACATGGCTACACCTTC. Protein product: CASGTGGRLGHGYTF.

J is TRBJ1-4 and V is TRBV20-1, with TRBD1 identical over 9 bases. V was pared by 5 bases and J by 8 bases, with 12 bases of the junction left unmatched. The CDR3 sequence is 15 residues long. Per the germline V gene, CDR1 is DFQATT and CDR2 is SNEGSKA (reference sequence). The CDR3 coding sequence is TGCAGTGCTTCATCAGGGACAGGGTCAAAGGAAAAACTGTTTTTT. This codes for CSASSGTGSKEKLFF.

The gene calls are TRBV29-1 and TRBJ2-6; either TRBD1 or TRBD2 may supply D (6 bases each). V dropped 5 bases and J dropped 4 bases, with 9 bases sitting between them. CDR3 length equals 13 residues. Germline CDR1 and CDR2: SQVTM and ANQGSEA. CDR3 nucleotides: TGCAGCGTTAGGGGGGCCGGGGCCAACGTCCTGACTTTC. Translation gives CSVRGAGANVLTF.